This record looks at one T cell receptor beta chain sequence and its context. PCR employed 60 Vbeta and 13 Jbeta primers. Clones were sequenced by immunoSEQ multiplex PCR, and TCRdb holds only the in-frame ones, with some missing. In the table there are 150,000 to 200,000 clones, approximately 67% of which are singletons. This specimen belongs to a study of cytomegalovirus exposure and HLA in healthy donors. The germline V gene has CDR1 SGHRS and CDR2 YFSETQ. Trimming removed 4 bases at V and 0 bases at J, with 12 bases between. The CDR3 extends over 15 amino acids. Sample: PBMCs. The receptor was isolated from a man aged 35-49 years in good health and CMV-seronegative. The rearrangement joins TRBV5-1 to TRBJ2-3; perhaps TRBD2 as D (5 bases). CDR3 DNA: TGCGCCAGCAGCCCCGAGAGGAGGAGCACAGATACGCAGTATTTT. It is translated as CASSPERRSTDTQYF.